Below, one T cell receptor beta chain is given with its context. What antigen it recognizes has not been identified. Base quality data are lacking; no much larger clone is found one base away. The donors were healthy, HIV-negative adults with no recently reported acute infections or vaccinations. Every donor was a Caucasian adult living in Nashville, Tennessee, USA. For unsorted samples, about 90 million PBMCs were counted, and genomic DNA was extracted using the QIAamp DNA Blood Mini kit. Blood was collected by leukapheresis, and PBMCs were isolated by Ficoll-Histopaque density gradient centrifugation and then cryopreserved in liquid nitrogen vapor phase. Reading from cysteine to phenylalanine, the CDR3 counts 13 amino acids. Kept here is only the CDR3 DNA, which spans 39 bases and is read in frame from base 1. In the germline V gene (reference sequence), CDR1 corresponds to MNHEY and CDR2 to SMNVEV. V and J are truncated by 3 bases and 7 bases respectively, leaving an intervening sequence of 9 bases.

The data stem from a study of shared clonotypes between healthy human individuals (dated by TCRdb to 2020 to 2022). About the investigation overall: Three men and a couple of women, aged 18 to 49 years, made up the cohort. Libraries were prepared and TCR repertoires were sequenced by different laboratories using diverse techniques, in order to increase sequencing depth and limit assay-specific biases. Blood TCR repertoires of a handful of healthy adults were deeply sequenced to estimate repertoire size and the extent of clonotype sharing between individuals. Each donor's leukapheresis produced roughly between roughly 0.85 and 10 billion PBMCs.

General findings and caveats noted by the study authors: Pairwise subsampling indicated that sequencing depth was expected to affect the degree of clonotype sharing among donors. Sampling was restricted to blood, and TCR repertoires in tissues likely differ from the TCR repertoires found in blood. The genetic and exposure-history diversity represented was limited by the small number of donors.

Using the deep immunoSEQ assay, multiplex PCR amplified TCR CDR3 regions from genomic DNA. For each cell subset, the extracted genomic DNA was distributed evenly across all wells of several immunoSEQ 96-well plates, and each plate served as one replicate. For unsorted PBMC, approximately 0.3 ug of genomic DNA, equivalent to about 32,000 T cell genomes, went into each replicate PCR. Genomic DNA from unsorted PBMC was sequenced over ten immunoSEQ deep assay plates. Purified libraries were measured with a Qubit 3.0 fluorometer, size-checked on a Bioanalyzer 2100, and measured again with the KAPA Library Quantification kit. Every immunoSEQ 96-well plate was sequenced on a dedicated single-read 150-cycle Illumina NextSeq 550 flow cell. In the paper's pipeline: The immunoSEQ output contained only junctional sequences without quality scores, so filtering could not match that applied to full-length reads. Sequences were annotated with PyIR, a Python wrapper for IgBLAST v1.9, and V/J genes and CDR3 were assigned using IMGT germline references. Any read was removed if the V/J assignment was weak (E-value above 1e-6), the CDR3 was missing, or the read contained stop codons, out-of-frame junctions, or ambiguous translated residues. V3J clonotypes were defined as sequences sharing an identical inferred V gene, J gene, and CDR3 amino acid sequence. Percentage overlap between repertoires was calculated by dividing the number of shared unique clonotypes by the size of the smaller repertoire. RTK rarefaction, the Chao1 estimator, and Recon v2.1 estimates of unobserved clonotypes were used to assess repertoire richness. The table comes from immuneACCESS by way of TCRdb, which keeps in-frame sequences with V and J called. Part of the clones is missing from these tables; in studies checked, under half for an unresolved V gene and the rest for unknown reasons. Clonal size and the V and J genes are those of that table, whereas D and trimming came from the DNA. This sample comprises 400,000 to 500,000 clones, around 80% of them detected only once. The ten largest clones take up about an eighth of the sample.

The TCR sequence derives from a woman between 40 and 50 years old in good health. Some clones in this sample may be carry-over from other donors' samples. The rearrangement joined TRBV27 to TRBJ2-2, with no confident D gene call. The specimen was PBMCs. The CDR3 has the sequence CASSFKVLGELFF. DNA sequence: TGTGCCAGCAGTTTCAAAGTCCTCGGGGAGCTGTTTTTT.